These 19 T cell receptor beta chains were sequenced from one sample in a study of blood T cell repertoires in COVID-19. The protocol was immunoSEQ multiplex PCR, while the TCRdb copy is restricted to in-frame clones and leaves out a portion. Among fewer than 250,000 clones, around nine tenths were seen once, and the ten largest hold approximately 14%. The material sequenced was PBMCs or T cells enriched from blood (not recorded which). The receptors were sampled from a woman aged 45-59 years with acute COVID-19.

The V gene is TRBV10-1, the J gene TRBJ1-5; D not certain. V lost 0 bases and J lost 9, with 12 bases in between. CDR1 WNHNN and CDR2 SYGVQD come from the germline V gene (reference sequence). This CDR3 region has 14 residues. DNA for the CDR3: TGCGCCAGCAGTGAGTCCCGACACGGTCGGCCCCAGCATTTT. Encoded protein: CASSESRHGRPQHF.

The chain recombines TRBV4-1 with TRBJ2-7; D is perhaps TRBD1 (5 bases). CDR1 is MGHRA and CDR2 is YSYEKL in the germline V gene. The CDR3 length is 15 residues. Trimming pared 9 bases from V and 0 bases from J, leaving 18 bases between. CDR3 nucleotide sequence: TGCGCCAGTTCTCCAGGGTATCCGAGCTCCTACGAGCAGTACTTC. Amino acids: CASSPGYPSSYEQYF.

This chain links TRBV7-2 with TRBJ2-3; 9 bases fit TRBD2. This CDR3 is built from 15 residues. Per germline, CDR1 SGHTA and CDR2 FQGNSA. V shed 5 bases and J 2 bases; nucleotides not matched to a gene: 5. This CDR3 is CASSLTSGYTDTQYF. CDR3 in DNA: TGTGCCAGCAGCCTAACTAGCGGGTACACAGATACGCAGTATTTT.

A single count supports this clone. The chain employs TRBV28 and TRBJ1-2; 8 positions agree with TRBD1. Germline lookup yields CDR1 MDHEN and CDR2 SYDVKM. V was clipped by 6 bases and J by 4 bases; unmatched bases: 4. The CDR3 runs 13 residues. CDR3 DNA sequence: TGTGCCAGCAGACTACAGGGGGGCTATGGCTACACCTTC. This codes for CASRLQGGYGYTF.

The rearrangement uses TRBV4-1 and TRBJ2-7, with 8 bases matching TRBD1. The CDR3 extends over 15 amino acids. The V and J ends lost 6 bases and 4 bases, in that order; junction bases with no gene match: 11. In germline, CDR1 is MGHRA, CDR2 YSYEKL. The CDR3 sequence is CASRPGRDRIYEQYF. As DNA, the CDR3 is TGCGCCAGCAGACCCGGTAGGGACAGGATATACGAGCAGTACTTC.

The rearrangement joins TRBV5-6 to TRBJ2-7; TRBD2 agrees at 7 bases. The CDR3 totals 15 residues. CDR1 and CDR2 (germline): SGHDT, YYEEEE. Trimming cost V 4 bases and J 2 bases; bases outside gene matches: 9. The CDR3 is CASSPLGGGPYEQYF. CDR3 DNA: TGTGCCAGCAGCCCCCTGGGGGGAGGGCCCTACGAGCAGTACTTC.

This chain links TRBV5-3 with TRBJ2-3; 11 bases are shared with TRBD2. TRBV5-3 is given ORF status, its function remaining uncertain. This CDR3 is built from 17 residues. With V trimmed by 1 base and J by 7 bases, 11 bases remained unmatched. In DNA form, the CDR3 reads TGTGCCAGAAGCTTGAGGGGTAGCGGGAGGGGGAGGAATACGCAGTATTTT. It is translated as CARSLRGSGRGRNTQYF.

The chain's CDR3 is CASSATSGAYTDTQYF. The DNA for the CDR3 is TGTGCCAGCAGCGCCACAAGCGGGGCCTACACAGATACGCAGTATTTT. V is TRBV9 and J is TRBJ2-3, with TRBD2 identical over 7 bases. This CDR3 spans 16 amino acids. V lost 3 bases to trimming and J lost 2 bases; unmatched junction nucleotides: 9. Germline V gives CDR1 SGDLS, CDR2 YYNGEE.

The chain carries TRBV7-9 and TRBJ1-2, with a weak D call TRBD1 (5 bases). Trimming removed 5 bases at V and 6 bases at J, with 16 bases between. The CDR3 length is 14 residues. Germline CDR1 SEHNR, CDR2 FQNEAQ (reference sequence). CDR3 loop: CASSLSGGLDGYTF. In DNA form, the CDR3 reads TGTGCCAGCAGCCTCAGCGGGGGTTTGGATGGCTACACCTTC.

The chain has TRBV30 and TRBJ2-1; D is uncertain. Germline CDR1 and CDR2: GTSNPN and SVGIG (reference sequence). CDR3 length: 17 residues. V gave up 5 bases and J gave up 1 base, with 21 bases separating them. The CDR3 reads CAWPSLVWMASYNEQFF. The CDR3 DNA is TGTGCCTGGCCGTCTCTAGTTTGGATGGCATCCTACAATGAGCAGTTCTTC.

This sequence joins TRBV20-1 and TRBJ2-5; a possible D gene is TRBD2 (7 bases). V was cut by 3 bases and J by 14 bases, with 16 bases left in between. The germline CDR1 and CDR2 sequences are DFQATT and SNEGSKA (reference sequence). The CDR3 loop spans 11 amino acids. CDR3 sequence (DNA): TGCAGTGCTAGGTCCGGGGGGCTTCAATACTTC. It specifies CSARSGGLQYF.

The genes are TRBV28 and TRBJ2-1, with 10 bases matching TRBD2. J was trimmed by 8 bases and V by 7 bases; bases with no gene match: 11. The V gene's germline CDR1 is MDHEN and CDR2 SYDVKM. The CDR3 sequence is 15 residues long. The CDR3 sequence: CASKIPSGSRDEQFF. DNA of the CDR3: TGTGCCAGCAAGATCCCTAGCGGGAGCAGGGATGAGCAGTTCTTC.

The chain couples TRBV11-2 to TRBJ2-1, with D perhaps matching TRBD1 (5 bases). Per the germline V gene, CDR1 is SGHAT and CDR2 is FQNNGV. This CDR3 contains 16 residues. Deletions cut 1 base from V and 6 bases from J, with 16 bases between. As DNA, the CDR3 is TGTGCCAGCAGCTTAGTGTCAGTAGTTGGGGCCAATGAGCAGTTCTTC. It is translated as CASSLVSVVGANEQFF.

The rearrangement links TRBV7-3 to TRBJ2-1; no reliable D call. Trimming cost V 4 bases and J 9 bases, with 10 bases left between them. The CDR3 has 12 amino acids. Per germline, CDR1 SGHTA and CDR2 FQGTGA. CDR3 coding DNA: TGTGCCAGCAGCTCTGACTCTAGTGAGCAGTTCTTC. Residues: CASSSDSSEQFF.

V and J are TRBV28 and TRBJ2-7, with 7 bases aligning to TRBD1. Per germline, CDR1 MDHEN and CDR2 SYDVKM. After removal of 5 bases from V and 4 bases from J, the junction contained 5 bases not matched to a gene. The CDR3 is 13 residues long. The CDR3 is CASSGGQSYEQYF. CDR3 nucleotides: TGTGCCAGCAGTGGGGGACAGTCTTACGAGCAGTACTTC.

This clone occurred once. This rearrangement joins TRBV27 to TRBJ1-2, with 9 bases that match TRBD1. The V and J ends lost 0 bases and 0 bases, in that order; junction bases with no gene match: 8. Germline V gene lookup returns CDR1 MNHEY and CDR2 SMNVEV (reference sequence). This CDR3 is 18 amino acids long. The CDR3 spells CASSLSFADRGANYGYTF. The CDR3 DNA reads as TGTGCCAGCAGTTTATCCTTCGCCGACAGGGGGGCTAACTATGGCTACACCTTC.

V gene TRBV3-1 (or the pseudogene TRBV3-2) combines with J gene TRBJ2-3, with 7 positions matching TRBD2. The length of the CDR3 is 16 residues. The trim removed 6 bases at V and 0 bases at J, leaving 9 bases unmatched. CDR1 and CDR2 (germline): LGHDT, YNNKEL (reference sequence). The CDR3 coding sequence is TGTGCCAGCAGACAAAGGGGAGGGGCTAGCACAGATACGCAGTATTTT. It translates to CASRQRGGASTDTQYF.

The genes are TRBV6-5 and TRBJ1-1, with no clear D. The germline V gene has CDR1 MNHEY and CDR2 SVGAGI. The CDR3 has 16 residues. Trimming stripped 4 bases from V and 1 base from J, with 16 bases between. The CDR3 spells CASSSIFQRANTEAFF. CDR3 coding DNA: TGTGCCAGCAGTTCTATCTTCCAAAGAGCGAACACTGAAGCTTTCTTT.

This rearrangement joins TRBV18 to TRBJ1-5, with TRBD1 matching over 10 bases. The CDR3 sequence is 14 residues long. CDR1 is KGHSH, CDR2 LQKENI, per germline. Trimming at V came to 1 base and at J to 8 bases, leaving 2 bases not matched to a gene. CDR3 in amino acids: CASSPQTGGEPQHF. In nucleotides, the CDR3 is TGTGCCAGCTCACCACAGACAGGGGGCGAGCCCCAGCATTTT.